Listed here are 11 T cell receptor beta chains from one sample, sequenced in a study of CD8+ T cells in alopecia areata. It was cDNA, reverse transcribed from extracted RNA, that served as the sequencing template. Sequencing was performed with immunoSEQ multiplex PCR; in TCRdb, only in-frame clones are kept and a portion is missing. Seen here are approximately 89,000 clones, about 53% observed once, and the top ten hold 5.5% to 6.5%. Material: NKG2D-high CD8+ T cells sorted from blood. Receptor source: a human donor with alopecia areata.

CDR3 sequence reads: CASNNDRFYEQYF. The CDR3 DNA reads TGTGCCAGCAACAACGACAGATTCTACGAGCAGTACTTC. This chain uses TRBV14 with TRBJ2-7; TRBD1 might be the D (5 bases). V lost 7 bases and J 3 bases, leaving 13 bases between the germline ends. Germline CDR1 reads SGHDN; CDR2 reads FVKESK. The CDR3 length is 13 residues.

The chain uses TRBV27 and TRBJ1-2; D perhaps matches TRBD1 (5 bases). The CDR3 length is 13 residues. Looked up from germline, CDR1 is MNHEY and CDR2 is SMNVEV (reference sequence). Trimming removed 5 bases from V and 8 bases from J, with 15 bases in between. The CDR3 spells CASSLSGTAGYTF. For the CDR3, the DNA is TGTGCCAGCAGTCTCTCCGGGACGGCCGGCTACACCTTC.

This clone was picked up one time. The chain recombines TRBV30 with TRBJ1-3; D gene uncertain. Germline lookup yields CDR1 GTSNPN and CDR2 SVGIG (reference sequence). The CDR3 runs 13 residues. Trimming left V 5 bases short and J 4 bases short, with 12 bases between. The CDR3 sequence: CAWEQAVGNTIYF. The CDR3 coding sequence is TGTGCCTGGGAGCAGGCAGTCGGAAACACCATATATTTT. The variable domain in full, with the rest retrieved from reference TRBV30 and TRBJ1-3, is SQTIHQWPATLVQPVGSPLSLECTVEGTSNPNLYWYRQAAGRGLQLLFYSVGIGQISSEVPQNLSASRPQDRQFILSSKKLLLSDSGFYLCAWEQAVGNTIYFGEGSWLTVV.

The J gene is TRBJ2-7, the V gene TRBV9; D remains ambiguous. CDR3 length: 11 residues. The V end was cut by 0 bases, the J end by 5 bases, with 3 bases between. Germline V gene lookup returns CDR1 SGDLS and CDR2 YYNGEE. The CDR3 is CASSVGHEQYF. In nucleotides, the CDR3 is TGTGCCAGCAGCGTAGGGCACGAGCAGTACTTC.

In this sample, this clone turned up a few times. The gene calls are TRBV28 and TRBJ2-7; 8 positions agree with TRBD1. Germline trimming cut 10 bases from V and 2 bases from J; bases unmatched to any gene: 7. The CDR3 spans 13 residues. In germline, CDR1 is MDHEN, CDR2 SYDVKM. This CDR3 reads CATRTGITYEQYF. CDR3 DNA: TGTGCCACCAGGACAGGGATCACCTACGAGCAGTACTTC. Using reference TRBV28 and TRBJ2-7 for the parts outside the CDR3, the full variable domain is DVKVTQSSRYLVKRTGEKVFLECVQDMDHENMFWYRQDPGLGLRLIYFSYDVKMKEKGDIPEGYSVSREKKERFSLILESASTNQTSMYLCATRTGITYEQYFGPGTRLTVT.

This clone was detected a few times. The chain links TRBV30 to TRBJ2-1; TRBD2 might be the D (5 bases). CDR1 GTSNPN and CDR2 SVGIG come from the germline V gene (reference sequence). V was clipped by 7 bases and J by 7 bases, with 11 bases between them. The CDR3 loop spans 11 amino acids. The CDR3 DNA sequence: TGTGCCTACGGAGGCCGAAATGAGCAGTTCTTC. Translation gives CAYGGRNEQFF.

This clone was observed a few times. This chain links TRBV29-1 with TRBJ2-7; 14 bases map to TRBD2. Germline CDR1 SQVTM, CDR2 ANQGSEA. After removal of 6 bases from V and 4 bases from J, the junction contained 11 bases not matched to a gene. The CDR3 is made up of 16 amino acids. The CDR3 coding sequence is TGCAGCGTCGCCGGACTAGCGGGAGGTTTGAGTTACGAGCAGTACTTC. This codes for CSVAGLAGGLSYEQYF.

The chain employs TRBV4-1 and TRBJ1-1; D gene uncertain. V lost 4 bases, J lost 4 bases, and 13 bases lay in between. Germline V gene lookup returns CDR1 MGHRA and CDR2 YSYEKL. The CDR3 contains 14 residues. The CDR3 DNA is TGCGCCAGCAGCCTCACCGCGGGGTTCACTGAAGCTTTCTTT. Translated: CASSLTAGFTEAFF.

V gene TRBV4-1 combines with J gene TRBJ1-1, with TRBD1 matching 10 bases. The germline V gene has CDR1 MGHRA and CDR2 YSYEKL. Trimming at V came to 8 bases and at J to 7 bases, leaving 13 bases not matched to a gene. The CDR3 is 15 residues long. CDR3 in amino acids: CASGGMTGGDSEAFF. Here the CDR3 DNA reads TGCGCCAGCGGAGGAATGACAGGGGGCGACAGTGAAGCTTTCTTT.

This clone occurred a few times. This chain uses TRBV5-1 with TRBJ2-7; D perhaps matches TRBD2 (7 bases). Germline V gene lookup returns CDR1 SGHRS and CDR2 YFSETQ. The V gene lost 0 bases and the J gene lost 2 bases, with 15 bases spanning the gap. The CDR3 is made up of 16 amino acids. CDR3: CASSLEWAGAAYEQYF. In DNA, the CDR3 is TGCGCCAGCAGCTTGGAATGGGCGGGGGCCGCCTACGAGCAGTACTTC.

This clone was recorded once. The chain recombines TRBV29-1 with TRBJ1-2; D is possibly TRBD1 (5 bases). The CDR3 has 13 residues. CDR1 is SQVTM, CDR2 ANQGSEA, per germline. V was clipped by 4 bases and J by 4 bases, with 13 bases between them. This chain's CDR3 is CSVVFDSFYGYTF. DNA for the CDR3: TGCAGCGTTGTGTTTGACAGCTTCTATGGCTACACCTTC. The variable domain in full, completed from reference TRBV29-1 and TRBJ1-2, reads SAVISQKPSRDICQRGTSLTIQCQVDSQVTMMFWYRQQPGQSLTLIATANQGSEATYESGFVIDKFPISRPNLTFSTLTVSNMSPEDSSIYLCSVVFDSFYGYTFGSGTRLTVV.